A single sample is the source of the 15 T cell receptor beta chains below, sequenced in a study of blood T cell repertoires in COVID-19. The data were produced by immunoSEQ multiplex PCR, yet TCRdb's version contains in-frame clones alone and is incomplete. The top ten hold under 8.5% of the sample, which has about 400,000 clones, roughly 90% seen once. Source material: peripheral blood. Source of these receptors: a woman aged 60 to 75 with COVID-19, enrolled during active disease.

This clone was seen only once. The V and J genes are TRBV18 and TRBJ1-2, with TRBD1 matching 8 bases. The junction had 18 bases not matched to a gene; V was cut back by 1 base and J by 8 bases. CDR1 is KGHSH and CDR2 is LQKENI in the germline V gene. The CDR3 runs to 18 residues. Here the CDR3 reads CASSPQTGQGSRTGGYTF. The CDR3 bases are TGTGCCAGCTCACCACAGACAGGGCAGGGCTCGAGGACAGGGGGCTACACCTTC.

The CDR3 sequence: CASSPTQGNGNTIYF. The CDR3 DNA reads as TGTGCCAGCAGCCCGACTCAGGGGAACGGAAACACCATATATTTT. The V and J genes are TRBV7-9 and TRBJ1-3; possible D gene TRBD1, 6 bases. This CDR3 has 15 residues. Germline CDR1 reads SEHNR; CDR2 reads FQNEAQ (reference sequence). With 5 bases removed from V and 4 bases from J, the gap between germline ends came to 15 bases. The whole variable domain, remainder taken from reference TRBV7-9 and TRBJ1-3, is DTGVSQNPRHKITKRGQNVTFRCDPISEHNRLYWYRQTLGQGPEFLTYFQNEAQLEKSRLLSDRFSAERPKGSFSTLEIQRTEQGDSAMYLCASSPTQGNGNTIYFGEGSWLTVV.

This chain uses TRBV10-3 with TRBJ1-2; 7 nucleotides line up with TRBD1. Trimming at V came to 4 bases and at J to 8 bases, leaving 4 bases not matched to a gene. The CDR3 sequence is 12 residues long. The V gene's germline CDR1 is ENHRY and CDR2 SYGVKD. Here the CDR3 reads CAISGGQRGYTF. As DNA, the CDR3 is TGTGCCATCAGTGGGGGACAGAGAGGCTACACCTTC.

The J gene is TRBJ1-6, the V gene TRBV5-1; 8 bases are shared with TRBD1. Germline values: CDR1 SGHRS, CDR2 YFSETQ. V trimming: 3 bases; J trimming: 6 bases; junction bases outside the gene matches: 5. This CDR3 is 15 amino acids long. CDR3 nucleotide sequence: TGCGCCAGCAGCTGGCGTGGACAGGGTAATTCACCCCTCCACTTT. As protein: CASSWRGQGNSPLHF.

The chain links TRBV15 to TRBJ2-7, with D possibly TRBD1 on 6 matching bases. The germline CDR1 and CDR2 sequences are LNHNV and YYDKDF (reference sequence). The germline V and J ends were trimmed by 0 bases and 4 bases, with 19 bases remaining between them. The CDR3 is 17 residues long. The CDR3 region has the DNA TGTGCCACCAGCAGAGATAGGATGAGGGACACAGGATACGAGCAGTACTTC. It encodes CATSRDRMRDTGYEQYF.

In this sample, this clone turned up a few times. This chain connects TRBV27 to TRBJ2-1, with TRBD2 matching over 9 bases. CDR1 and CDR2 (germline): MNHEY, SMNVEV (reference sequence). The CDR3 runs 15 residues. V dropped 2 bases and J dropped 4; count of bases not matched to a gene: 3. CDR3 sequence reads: CASSLAGGPYNEQFF. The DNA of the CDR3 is TGTGCCAGCAGTTTAGCGGGGGGGCCTTACAATGAGCAGTTCTTC.

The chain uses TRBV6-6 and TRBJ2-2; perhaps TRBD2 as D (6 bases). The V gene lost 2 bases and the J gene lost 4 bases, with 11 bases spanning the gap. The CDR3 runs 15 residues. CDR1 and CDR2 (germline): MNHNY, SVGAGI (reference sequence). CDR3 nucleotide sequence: TGTGCCAGCAGTTACGGGGTCGGGGGCACCGGGGAGCTGTTTTTT. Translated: CASSYGVGGTGELFF.

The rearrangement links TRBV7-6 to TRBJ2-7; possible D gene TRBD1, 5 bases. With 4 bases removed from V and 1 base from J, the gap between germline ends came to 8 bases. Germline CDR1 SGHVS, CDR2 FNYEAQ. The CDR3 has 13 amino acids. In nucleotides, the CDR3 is TGTGCCAGCAGCTCGACAGTTTCCTACGAGCAGTACTTC. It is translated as CASSSTVSYEQYF.

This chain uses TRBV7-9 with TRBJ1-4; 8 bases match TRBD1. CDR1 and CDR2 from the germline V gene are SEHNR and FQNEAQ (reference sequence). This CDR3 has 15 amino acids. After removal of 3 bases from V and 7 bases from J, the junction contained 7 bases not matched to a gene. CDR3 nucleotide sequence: TGTGCCAGCAGCTTCAGTCAGGGGGCTAGTGAAAAACTGTTTTTT. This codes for CASSFSQGASEKLFF.

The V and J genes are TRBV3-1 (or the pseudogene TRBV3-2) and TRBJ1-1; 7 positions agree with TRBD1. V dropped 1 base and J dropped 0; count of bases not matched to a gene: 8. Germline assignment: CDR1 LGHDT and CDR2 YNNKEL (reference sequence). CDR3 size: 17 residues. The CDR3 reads CASSQGRDRTMNTEAFF. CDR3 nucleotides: TGTGCCAGCAGCCAAGGTCGGGACAGAACTATGAACACTGAAGCTTTCTTT.

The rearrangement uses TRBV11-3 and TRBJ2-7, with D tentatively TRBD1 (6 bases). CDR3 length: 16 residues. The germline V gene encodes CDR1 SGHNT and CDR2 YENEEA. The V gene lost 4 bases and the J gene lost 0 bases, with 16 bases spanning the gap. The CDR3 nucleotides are TGTGCCAGCAGCTCAACAGGGAAAACACGCTCCTACGAGCAGTACTTC. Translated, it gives CASSSTGKTRSYEQYF.

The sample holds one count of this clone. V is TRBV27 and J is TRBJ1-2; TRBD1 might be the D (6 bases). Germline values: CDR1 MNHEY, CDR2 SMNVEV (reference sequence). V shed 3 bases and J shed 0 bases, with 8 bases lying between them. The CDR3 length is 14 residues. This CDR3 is CASSFRTANYGYTF. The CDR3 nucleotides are TGTGCCAGCAGTTTCCGGACAGCTAACTATGGCTACACCTTC.

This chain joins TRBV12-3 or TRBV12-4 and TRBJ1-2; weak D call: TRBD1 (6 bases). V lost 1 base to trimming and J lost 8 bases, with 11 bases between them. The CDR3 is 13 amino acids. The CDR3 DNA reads TGTGCCAGCAGTTTAGGCAGGGGAGTCGGCTACACCTTC. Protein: CASSLGRGVGYTF.

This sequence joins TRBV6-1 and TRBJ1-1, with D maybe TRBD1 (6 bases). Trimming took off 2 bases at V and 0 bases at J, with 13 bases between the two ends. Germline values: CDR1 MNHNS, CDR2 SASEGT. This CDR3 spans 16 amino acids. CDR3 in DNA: TGTGCCAGCAGTGAACAACCACAGGGTATGAACACTGAAGCTTTCTTT. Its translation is CASSEQPQGMNTEAFF.

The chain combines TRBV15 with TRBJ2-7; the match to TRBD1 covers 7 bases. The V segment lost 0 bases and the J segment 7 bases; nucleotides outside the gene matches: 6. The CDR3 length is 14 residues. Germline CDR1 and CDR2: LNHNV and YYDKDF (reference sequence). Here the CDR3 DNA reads TGTGCCACCAGCAGAGACAGGGGGAGTGGGGAGCAGTACTTC. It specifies CATSRDRGSGEQYF.